Presented here are 5 T cell receptor beta chains from one specimen sequenced in a study of naive and memory T cell subsets. An oligonucleotide containing a UMI was ligated to the 3' end of TCR cDNA. Amplification of ligated cDNA took four PCR rounds with SP2 and nested alpha and beta constant primers. MiXCR was run by TCRdb on the 5' RACE reads, yielding one entry per CDR3 protein. The sample lists 25,000 to 35,000 distinct CDR3 sequences, roughly a sixth occurring once. The receptors were sampled from a female donor in good health.

This clonotype was seen many times. This rearrangement joins TRBV29-1 to TRBJ2-5; TRBD2 matches 9 bases. The germline V gene has CDR1 SQVTM and CDR2 ANQGSEA. CDR3 size: 15 residues. V shed 3 bases and J 3 bases; nucleotides not matched to a gene: 8. CDR3 protein: CSVDSSPSGEETQYF. The CDR3 DNA follows: TGCAGCGTTGATTCCTCTCCTAGCGGGGAAGAGACCCAGTACTTC.

The chain uses TRBV20-1 and TRBJ1-1; 9 bases agree with TRBD1. The germline gives CDR1 DFQATT, CDR2 SNEGSKA (reference sequence). Trimming at V came to 4 bases and at J to 3 bases, leaving 15 bases not matched to a gene. This CDR3 has 17 residues. The CDR3 protein is CSATPKQGALRYTEAFF. The CDR3 bases are TGCAGTGCTACCCCAAAACAGGGGGCCCTTAGGTACACTGAAGCTTTCTTT.

In this sample, this clonotype is medium-sized. The chain uses TRBV7-7 and TRBJ1-1; unclear D gene. This CDR3 has 13 amino acids. Germline CDR1 SSHAT, CDR2 FNYEAQ (reference sequence). V lost 5 bases to trimming and J lost 5 bases, with 12 bases between them. CDR3 sequence reads: CASSPNPGTEAFF. DNA of the CDR3: TGTGCCAGCAGCCCCAACCCGGGGACTGAAGCTTTCTTT.

This clonotype was recorded a few times. The chain carries TRBV6-5 and TRBJ1-1, with 9 bases matching TRBD1. V gave up 2 bases and J gave up 1 base; unmatched junction bases: 8. CDR1 is MNHEY, CDR2 SVGAGI, per germline. The CDR3 is 17 residues long. The CDR3 nucleotides read TGTGCCAGCAGTTACACCGGACAGGGGTTGGAGAACACTGAAGCTTTCTTT. Translated, it gives CASSYTGQGLENTEAFF.

This clonotype has a count of ten or more. The gene calls are TRBV2 and TRBJ1-6, with D perhaps matching TRBD1 (5 bases). The CDR3 is made up of 13 amino acids. The V and J ends lost 3 bases and 9 bases respectively, with 9 bases between them. Germline CDR1 SNHLY, CDR2 FYNNEI. The CDR3 spells CASSDTGGSPLHF. In nucleotides, the CDR3 is TGTGCCAGCAGTGATACGGGGGGTTCACCCCTCCACTTT.